This TCR beta chain came from a study of type 1 regulatory T cells. Overall study context: This in vitro CD4 product, T-allo10, is enriched for Tr1 cells and alloantigen-specific.

Regarding this clonotype: The antigen remains unidentified.

From the reads, TCRdb called clonotypes with MiXCR, one entry per CDR3 protein. The sample shows 40,000 to 50,000 distinct CDR3 sequences, more than 10% of them seen only once. Findings and limits, study-wide: Tr1 cells had a more restricted TCR repertoire than non-Tr1 cells.

Deletions cut 7 bases from V and 6 bases from J, with 15 bases between. Germline V gene sequence: CDR1 DFQATT, CDR2 SNEGSKA (reference sequence). This CDR3 has 13 residues. The J gene is TRBJ2-2, the V gene TRBV20-1; TRBD2 might be the D (6 bases). The TCR comes from a human donor in good health. Sequencing was carried out using cultured non-Tr1 T cells, either the whole culture or a sorted T cell fraction (not recorded which). The CDR3 DNA is TGCAGTGTCGGGAGAAGAGCTCCCGGGGAGCTGTTTTTT. Amino acids: CSVGRRAPGELFF.